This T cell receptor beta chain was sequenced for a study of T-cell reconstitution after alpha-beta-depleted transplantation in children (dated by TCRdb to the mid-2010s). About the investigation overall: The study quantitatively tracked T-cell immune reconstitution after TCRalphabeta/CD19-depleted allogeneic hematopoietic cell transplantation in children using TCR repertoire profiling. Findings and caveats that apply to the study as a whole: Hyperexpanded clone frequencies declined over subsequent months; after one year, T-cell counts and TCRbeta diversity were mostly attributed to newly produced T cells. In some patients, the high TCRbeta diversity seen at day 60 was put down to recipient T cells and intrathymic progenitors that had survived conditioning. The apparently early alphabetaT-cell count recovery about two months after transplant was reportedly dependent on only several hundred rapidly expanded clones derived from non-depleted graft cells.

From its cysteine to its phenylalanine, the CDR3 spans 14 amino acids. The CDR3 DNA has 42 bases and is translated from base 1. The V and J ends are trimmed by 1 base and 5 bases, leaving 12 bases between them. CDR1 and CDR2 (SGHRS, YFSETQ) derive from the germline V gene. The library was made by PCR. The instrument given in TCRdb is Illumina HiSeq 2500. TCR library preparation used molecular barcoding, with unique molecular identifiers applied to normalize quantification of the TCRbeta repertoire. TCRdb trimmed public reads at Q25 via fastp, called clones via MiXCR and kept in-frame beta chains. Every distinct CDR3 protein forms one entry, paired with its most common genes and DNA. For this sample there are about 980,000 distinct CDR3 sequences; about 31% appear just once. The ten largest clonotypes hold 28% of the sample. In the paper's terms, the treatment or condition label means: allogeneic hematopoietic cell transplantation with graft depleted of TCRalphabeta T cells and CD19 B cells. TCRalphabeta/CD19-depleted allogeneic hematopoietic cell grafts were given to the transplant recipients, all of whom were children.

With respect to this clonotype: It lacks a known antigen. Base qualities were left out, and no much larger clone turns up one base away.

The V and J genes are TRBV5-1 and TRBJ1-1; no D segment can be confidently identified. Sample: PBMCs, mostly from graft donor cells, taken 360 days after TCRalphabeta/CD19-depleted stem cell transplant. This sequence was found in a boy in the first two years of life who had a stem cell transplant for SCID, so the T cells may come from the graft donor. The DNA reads TGCGCCAGCAGCTTGTCGCGGGGTGGGACTGAAGCTTTCTTT. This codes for CASSLSRGGTEAFF.